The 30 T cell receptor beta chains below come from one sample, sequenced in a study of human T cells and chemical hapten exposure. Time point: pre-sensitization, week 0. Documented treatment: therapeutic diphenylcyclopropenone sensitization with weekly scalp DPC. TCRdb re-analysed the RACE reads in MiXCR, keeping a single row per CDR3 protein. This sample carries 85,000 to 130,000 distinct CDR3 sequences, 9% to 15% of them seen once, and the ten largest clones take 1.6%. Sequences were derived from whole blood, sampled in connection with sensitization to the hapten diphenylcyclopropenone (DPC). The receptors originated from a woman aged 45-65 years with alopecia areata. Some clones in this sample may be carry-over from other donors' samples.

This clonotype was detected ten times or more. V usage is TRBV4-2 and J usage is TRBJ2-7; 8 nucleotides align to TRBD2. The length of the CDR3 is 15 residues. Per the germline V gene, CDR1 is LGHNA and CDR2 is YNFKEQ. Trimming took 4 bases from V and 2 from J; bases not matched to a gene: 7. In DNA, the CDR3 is TGTGCCAGCAGCCCCCTCATGACTAGCGCCTACGAGCAGTACTTC. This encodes CASSPLMTSAYEQYF.

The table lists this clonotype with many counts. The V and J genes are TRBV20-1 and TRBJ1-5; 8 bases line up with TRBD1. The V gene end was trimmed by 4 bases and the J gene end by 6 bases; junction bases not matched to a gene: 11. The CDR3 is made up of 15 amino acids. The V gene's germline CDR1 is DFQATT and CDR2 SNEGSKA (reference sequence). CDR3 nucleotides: TGCAGTGCTATTGACAGGGGCCGGAGCGTTCAGCCCCAGCATTTT. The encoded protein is CSAIDRGRSVQPQHF.

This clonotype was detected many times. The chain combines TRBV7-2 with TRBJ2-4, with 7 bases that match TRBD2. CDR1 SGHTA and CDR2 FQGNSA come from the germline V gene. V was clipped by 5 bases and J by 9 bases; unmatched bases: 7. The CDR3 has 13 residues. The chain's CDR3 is CASSRNGGFIQYF. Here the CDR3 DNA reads TGTGCCAGCAGCCGAAACGGGGGGTTCATTCAGTACTTC.

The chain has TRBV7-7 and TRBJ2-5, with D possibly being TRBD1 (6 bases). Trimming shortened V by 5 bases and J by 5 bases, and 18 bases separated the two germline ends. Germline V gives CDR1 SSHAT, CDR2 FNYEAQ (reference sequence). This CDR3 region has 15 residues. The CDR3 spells CASSIEMGASETQYF. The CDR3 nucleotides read TGTGCCAGCAGCATAGAGATGGGGGCGAGCGAGACCCAGTACTTC.

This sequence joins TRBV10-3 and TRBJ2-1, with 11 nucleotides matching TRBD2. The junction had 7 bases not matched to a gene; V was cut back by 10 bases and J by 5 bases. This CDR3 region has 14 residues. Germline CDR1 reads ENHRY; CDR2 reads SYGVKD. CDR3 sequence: CATGLAEADNEQFF. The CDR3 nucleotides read TGTGCCACGGGACTAGCGGAGGCCGACAATGAGCAGTTCTTC.

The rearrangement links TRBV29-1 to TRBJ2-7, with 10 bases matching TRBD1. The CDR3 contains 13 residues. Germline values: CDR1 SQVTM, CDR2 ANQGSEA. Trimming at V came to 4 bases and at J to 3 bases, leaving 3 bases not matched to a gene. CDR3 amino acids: CSVGRDRGYEQYF. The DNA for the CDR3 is TGCAGCGTTGGAAGGGACAGGGGCTACGAGCAGTACTTC.

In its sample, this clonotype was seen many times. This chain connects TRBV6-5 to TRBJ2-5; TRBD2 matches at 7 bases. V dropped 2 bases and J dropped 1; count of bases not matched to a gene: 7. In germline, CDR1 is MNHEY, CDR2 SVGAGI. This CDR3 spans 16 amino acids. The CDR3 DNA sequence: TGTGCCAGCAGTTACCGGGGACTACTCCCCCAAGAGACCCAGTACTTC. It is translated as CASSYRGLLPQETQYF.

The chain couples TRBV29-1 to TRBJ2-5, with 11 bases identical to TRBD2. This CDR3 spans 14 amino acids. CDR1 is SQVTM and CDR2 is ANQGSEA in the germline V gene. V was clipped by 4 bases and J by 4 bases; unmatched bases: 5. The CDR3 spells CSVAASGRLETQYF. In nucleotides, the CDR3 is TGCAGCGTTGCGGCTAGCGGGAGGTTAGAGACCCAGTACTTC.

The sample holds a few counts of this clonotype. The CDR3 bases are TGCGCCAGCAGCTTGGCCGGCAGGGCGGCCTACGAGCAGTACTTC. This encodes CASSLAGRAAYEQYF. V and J are TRBV5-1 and TRBJ2-7; TRBD1 is a possible D gene (5 bases). V lost 0 bases, J lost 2 bases, and 12 bases lay in between. CDR3 length: 15 residues. Germline values: CDR1 SGHRS, CDR2 YFSETQ.

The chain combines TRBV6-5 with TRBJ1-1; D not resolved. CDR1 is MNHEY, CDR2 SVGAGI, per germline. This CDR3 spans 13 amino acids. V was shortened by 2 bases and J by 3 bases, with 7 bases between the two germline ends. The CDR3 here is CASSYGLDTEAFF. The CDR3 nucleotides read TGTGCCAGCAGTTACGGCTTGGACACTGAAGCTTTCTTT.

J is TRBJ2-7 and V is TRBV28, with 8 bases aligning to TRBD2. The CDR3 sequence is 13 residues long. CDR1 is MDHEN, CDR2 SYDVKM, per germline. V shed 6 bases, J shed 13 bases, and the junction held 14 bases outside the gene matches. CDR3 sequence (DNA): TGTGCCAGCAGAGCCTCCGGGGGGGTAGGGTACTACTTC. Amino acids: CASRASGGVGYYF. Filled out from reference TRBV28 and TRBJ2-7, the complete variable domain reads DVKVTQSSRYLVKRTGEKVFLECVQDMDHENMFWYRQDPGLGLRLIYFSYDVKMKEKGDIPEGYSVSREKKERFSLILESASTNQTSMYLCASRASGGVGYYFGPGTRLTVT.

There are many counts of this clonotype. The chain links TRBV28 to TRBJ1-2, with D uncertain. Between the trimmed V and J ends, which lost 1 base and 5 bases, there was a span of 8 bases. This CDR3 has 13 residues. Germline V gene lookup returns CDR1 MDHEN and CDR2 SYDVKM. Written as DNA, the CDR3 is TGTGCCAGCAGTTTATCGGGGATATATGGCTACACCTTC. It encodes CASSLSGIYGYTF.

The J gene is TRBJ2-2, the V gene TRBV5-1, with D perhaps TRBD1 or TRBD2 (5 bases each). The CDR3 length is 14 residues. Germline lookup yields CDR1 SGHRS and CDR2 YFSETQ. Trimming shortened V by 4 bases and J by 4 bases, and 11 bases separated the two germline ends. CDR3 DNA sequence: TGCGCCAGCAGCCCCGGGACCTTCACCGGGGAGCTGTTTTTT. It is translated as CASSPGTFTGELFF.

The CDR3 protein is CASRDLNTEAFF. In DNA form, the CDR3 reads TGTGCCAGCAGGGATTTAAACACTGAAGCTTTCTTT. The V and J genes are TRBV28 and TRBJ1-1, with no clear D. This CDR3 contains 12 residues. Germline CDR1 and CDR2: MDHEN and SYDVKM. Deletions cut 6 bases from V and 2 bases from J, with 7 bases between.

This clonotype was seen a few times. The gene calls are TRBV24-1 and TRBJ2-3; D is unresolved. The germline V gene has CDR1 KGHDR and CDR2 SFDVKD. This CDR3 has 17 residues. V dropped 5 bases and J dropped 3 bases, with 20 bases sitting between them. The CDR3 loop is CATSAPDRADPTDTQYF. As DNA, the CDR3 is TGTGCCACCAGTGCTCCAGATCGGGCCGACCCGACAGATACGCAGTATTTT.

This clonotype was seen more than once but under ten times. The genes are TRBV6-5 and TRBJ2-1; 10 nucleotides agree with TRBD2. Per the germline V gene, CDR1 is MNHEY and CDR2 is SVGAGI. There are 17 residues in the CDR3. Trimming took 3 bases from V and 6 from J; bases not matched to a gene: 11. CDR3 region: CASSYPVSGRAGNEQFF. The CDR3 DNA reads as TGTGCCAGCAGTTATCCCGTCAGCGGGAGGGCCGGCAATGAGCAGTTCTTC.

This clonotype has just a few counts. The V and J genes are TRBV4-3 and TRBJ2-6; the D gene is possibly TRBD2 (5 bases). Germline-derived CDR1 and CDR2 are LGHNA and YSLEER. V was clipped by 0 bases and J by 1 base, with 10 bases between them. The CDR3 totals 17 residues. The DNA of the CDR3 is TGCGCCAGCAGCCAAGATAAAAGGAGGTCTGGGGCCAACGTCCTGACTTTC. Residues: CASSQDKRRSGANVLTF.

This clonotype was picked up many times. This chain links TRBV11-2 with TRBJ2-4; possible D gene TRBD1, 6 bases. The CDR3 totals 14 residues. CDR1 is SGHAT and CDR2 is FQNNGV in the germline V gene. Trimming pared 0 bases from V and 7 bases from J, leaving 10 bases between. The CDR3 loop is CASSLDRQGNIQYF. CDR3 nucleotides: TGTGCCAGCAGCTTAGATCGGCAGGGGAACATTCAGTACTTC.

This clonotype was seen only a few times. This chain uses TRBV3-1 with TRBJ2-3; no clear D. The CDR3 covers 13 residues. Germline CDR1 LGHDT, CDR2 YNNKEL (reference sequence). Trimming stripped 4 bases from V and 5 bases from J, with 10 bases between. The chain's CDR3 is CASSRLEVDTQYF. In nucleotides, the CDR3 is TGTGCCAGCAGCCGCCTCGAAGTAGATACGCAGTATTTT.

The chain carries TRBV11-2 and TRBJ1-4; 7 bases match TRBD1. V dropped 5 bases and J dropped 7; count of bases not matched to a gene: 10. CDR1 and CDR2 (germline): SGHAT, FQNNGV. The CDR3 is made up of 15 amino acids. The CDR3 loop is CASSPGNHRGEKLFF. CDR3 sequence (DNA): TGTGCCAGCAGCCCCGGGAATCACAGGGGTGAAAAACTGTTTTTT.

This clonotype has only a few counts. The CDR3 bases are TGCAGCGTTGTGCCAAGGGGCCATGAGCAGTTCTTC. Translated, it gives CSVVPRGHEQFF. The rearrangement joins TRBV29-1 to TRBJ2-1; the D gene is possibly TRBD1 (5 bases). Germline assignment: CDR1 SQVTM and CDR2 ANQGSEA. Trimming cost V 4 bases and J 8 bases, with 12 bases left between them. The CDR3 length is 12 residues.

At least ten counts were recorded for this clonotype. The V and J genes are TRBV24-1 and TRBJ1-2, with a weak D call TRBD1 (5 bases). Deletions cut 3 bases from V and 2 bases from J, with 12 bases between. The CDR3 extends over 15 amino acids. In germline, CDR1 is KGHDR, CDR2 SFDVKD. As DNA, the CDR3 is TGTGCCACCAGTGATAATACCGGGACCAACTATGGCTACACCTTC. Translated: CATSDNTGTNYGYTF.

The CDR3: CASSPPGRNEKLFF. In nucleotides, the CDR3 is TGTGCCAGCAGCCCTCCTGGCAGGAACGAAAAACTGTTTTTT. V is TRBV21-1 and J is TRBJ1-4. TRBV21-1 is given as a pseudogene. The CDR3 sequence is 14 residues long.

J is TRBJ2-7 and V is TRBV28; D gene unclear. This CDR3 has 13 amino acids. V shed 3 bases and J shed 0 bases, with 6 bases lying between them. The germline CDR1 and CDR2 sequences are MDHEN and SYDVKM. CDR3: CASSFGSSYEQYF. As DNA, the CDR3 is TGTGCCAGCAGTTTTGGAAGCTCCTACGAGCAGTACTTC. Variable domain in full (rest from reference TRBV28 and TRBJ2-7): DVKVTQSSRYLVKRTGEKVFLECVQDMDHENMFWYRQDPGLGLRLIYFSYDVKMKEKGDIPEGYSVSREKKERFSLILESASTNQTSMYLCASSFGSSYEQYFGPGTRLTVT.

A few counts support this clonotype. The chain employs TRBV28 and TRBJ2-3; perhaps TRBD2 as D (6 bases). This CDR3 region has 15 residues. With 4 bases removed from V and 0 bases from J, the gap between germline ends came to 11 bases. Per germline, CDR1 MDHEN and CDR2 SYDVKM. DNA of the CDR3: TGTGCCAGCAGTTCCCTCGGGACTAGCACAGATACGCAGTATTTT. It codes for CASSSLGTSTDTQYF.

In DNA, the CDR3 is TGTGCCAGCAGTCCCCTAGGGGGGGCCAATAACTACGAGCAGTACTTC. Its protein is CASSPLGGANNYEQYF. The chain joins TRBV28 to TRBJ2-7; TRBD2 is a possible D gene (7 bases). The CDR3 has 16 residues. The germline V and J ends were trimmed by 5 bases and 3 bases, with 20 bases remaining between them. The germline CDR1 and CDR2 sequences are MDHEN and SYDVKM.

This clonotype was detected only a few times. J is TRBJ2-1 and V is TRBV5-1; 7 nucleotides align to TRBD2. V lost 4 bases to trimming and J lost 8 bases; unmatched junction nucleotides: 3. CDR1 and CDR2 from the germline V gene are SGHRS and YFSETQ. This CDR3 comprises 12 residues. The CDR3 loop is CASSGLVDEQFF. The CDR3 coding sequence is TGCGCCAGCAGCGGACTAGTAGATGAGCAGTTCTTC.

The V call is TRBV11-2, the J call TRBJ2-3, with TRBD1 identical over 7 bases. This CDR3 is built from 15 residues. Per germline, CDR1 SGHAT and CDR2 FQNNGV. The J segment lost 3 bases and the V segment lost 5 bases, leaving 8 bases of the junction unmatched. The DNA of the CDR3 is TGTGCCAGCAGCCGAGACAGGGATCGGACAGATACGCAGTATTTT. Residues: CASSRDRDRTDTQYF.

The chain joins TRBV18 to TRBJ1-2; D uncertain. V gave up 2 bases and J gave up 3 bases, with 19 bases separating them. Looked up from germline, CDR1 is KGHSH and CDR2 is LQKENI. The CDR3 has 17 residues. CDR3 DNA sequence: TGTGCCAGCTCACCATTCACAGATAGTGTCGGGGACTATGGCTACACCTTC. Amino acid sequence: CASSPFTDSVGDYGYTF.

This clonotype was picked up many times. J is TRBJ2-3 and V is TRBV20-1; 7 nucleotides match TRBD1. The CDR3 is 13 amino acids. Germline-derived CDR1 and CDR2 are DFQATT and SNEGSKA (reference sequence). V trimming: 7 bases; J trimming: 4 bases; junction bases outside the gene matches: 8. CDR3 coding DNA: TGCAGTGAAGGGGGCCCTAAGGCAGATACGCAGTATTTT. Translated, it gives CSEGGPKADTQYF.